Included here is one TCR beta chain sequence, with context. Antigen unknown. The data belong to a study of OX40 agonist ivuxolimab in advanced cancers. Overall study: Mean age around 64 years, range roughly 23 to 79; approximately 83% male. General observations from the study: Within 6 weeks, CD4+ and CD8+ blood T cells expanded clonally at 0.1 to 3.0 mg/kg. The antigens recognized by the expanded peripheral T cells, that is their antigen specificity, were not determined.

With baseline, cycle 4 day 1, and cycle 7 day 1 as timepoints, blood was sampled. Sequencing was performed with immunoSEQ multiplex PCR; in TCRdb, only in-frame clones are kept and a portion is missing. The data show 50,000 to 75,000 clones, 70% to 90% seen once. The CDR3 consists of 13 residues. Trimming took 4 bases from V and 1 from J, leaving 7 bases between them. Germline V gene lookup returns CDR1 MNHNS and CDR2 SASEGT. This chain joins TRBV6-1 and TRBJ2-5; perhaps TRBD1 as D (5 bases). The clonotype comes from an adult with an advanced solid tumor such as melanoma, head and neck, liver or kidney cancer. Source: CD4+ or CD8+ T cells sorted from blood, taken in a trial of the OX40 agonist ivuxolimab. This CDR3 is CASSGQFQETQYF. CDR3 nucleotides: TGTGCCAGCAGTGGACAGTTCCAAGAGACCCAGTACTTC.